This T cell receptor beta chain was documented in a study of T cells in Graves' hyperthyroidism and ophthalmopathy. This clonotype was detected ten times or more. Amplified regions were TCR beta CDR3 sequences from RNA transcripts. The HTBI primer set was used in a first-round RT-PCR of the TCR CDR3. Via MiXCR, TCRdb re-called the multiplex PCR reads, giving one row per CDR3 protein. The top ten hold around 7.8% of the sample, which has about 590,000 distinct CDR3 sequences, around a sixth seen once. Sequenced input: blood. The sequence was collected from a woman aged 25-40 years with Graves' hyperthyroidism.

The CDR3 DNA sequence: TGCAGTGCTAGAGGAACCAACTACGAGCAGTACTTC. This translates into CSARGTNYEQYF. V is TRBV20-1 and J is TRBJ2-7; D uncertain. The CDR3 runs 12 residues. The germline gives CDR1 DFQATT, CDR2 SNEGSKA (reference sequence). Trimming pared 1 base from V and 3 bases from J, leaving 7 bases between.